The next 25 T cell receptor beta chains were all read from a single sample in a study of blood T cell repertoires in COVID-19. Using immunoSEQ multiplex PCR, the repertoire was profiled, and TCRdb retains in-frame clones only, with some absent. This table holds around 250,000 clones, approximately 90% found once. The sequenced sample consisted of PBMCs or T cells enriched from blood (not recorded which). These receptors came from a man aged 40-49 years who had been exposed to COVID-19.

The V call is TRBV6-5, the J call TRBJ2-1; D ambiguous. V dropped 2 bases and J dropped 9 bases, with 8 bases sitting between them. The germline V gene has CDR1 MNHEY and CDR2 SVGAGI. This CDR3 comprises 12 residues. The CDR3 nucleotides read TGTGCCAGCAGTTACGACCCGGGTGAGCAGTTCTTC. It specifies CASSYDPGEQFF.

In DNA form, the CDR3 reads TGTGCCAGCAGTGAAGGGAGAGGACTAGCCCACAATGAGCAGTTCTTC. As protein: CASSEGRGLAHNEQFF. The chain links TRBV6-1 to TRBJ2-1; 8 positions match TRBD2. Per the germline V gene, CDR1 is MNHNS and CDR2 is SASEGT. This CDR3 is built from 16 residues. V lost 1 base to trimming and J lost 5 bases; unmatched junction nucleotides: 7.

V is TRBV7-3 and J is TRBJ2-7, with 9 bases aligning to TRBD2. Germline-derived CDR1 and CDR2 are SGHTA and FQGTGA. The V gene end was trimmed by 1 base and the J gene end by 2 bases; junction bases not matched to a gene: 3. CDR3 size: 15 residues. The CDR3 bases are TGTGCCAGCAGCTTAAGTGCTAGCGGGGCCTACGAGCAGTACTTC. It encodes CASSLSASGAYEQYF.

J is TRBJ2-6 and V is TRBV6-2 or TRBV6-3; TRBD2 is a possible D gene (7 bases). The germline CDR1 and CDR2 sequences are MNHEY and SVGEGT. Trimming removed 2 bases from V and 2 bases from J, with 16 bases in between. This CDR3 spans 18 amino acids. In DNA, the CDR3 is TGTGCCAGCAGTTACCGGGGGGCGGTAGTACCTGGGGCCAACGTCCTGACTTTC. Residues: CASSYRGAVVPGANVLTF.

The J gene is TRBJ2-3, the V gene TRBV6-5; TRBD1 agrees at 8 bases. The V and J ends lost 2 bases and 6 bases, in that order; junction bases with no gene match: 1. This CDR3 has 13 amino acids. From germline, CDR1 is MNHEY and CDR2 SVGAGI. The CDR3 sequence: CASSYNRGDTQYF. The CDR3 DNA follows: TGTGCCAGCAGTTACAACAGGGGGGATACGCAGTATTTT.

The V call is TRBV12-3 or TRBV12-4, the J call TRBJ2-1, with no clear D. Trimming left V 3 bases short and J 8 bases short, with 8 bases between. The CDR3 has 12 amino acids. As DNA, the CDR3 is TGTGCCAGCAGTTTTTATCCCCATGAGCAGTTCTTC. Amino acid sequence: CASSFYPHEQFF.

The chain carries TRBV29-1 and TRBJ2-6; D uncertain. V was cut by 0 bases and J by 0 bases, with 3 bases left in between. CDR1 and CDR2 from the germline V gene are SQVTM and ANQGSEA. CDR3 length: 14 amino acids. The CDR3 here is CSVEDSSGANVLTF. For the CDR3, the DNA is TGCAGCGTTGAAGACAGCTCTGGGGCCAACGTCCTGACTTTC.

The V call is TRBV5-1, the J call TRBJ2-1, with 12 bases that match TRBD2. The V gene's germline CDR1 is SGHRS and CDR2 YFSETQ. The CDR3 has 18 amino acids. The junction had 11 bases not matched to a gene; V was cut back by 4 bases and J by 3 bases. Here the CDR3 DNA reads TGCGCCAGCAGCCCGGGACTAGCGGGTAGAAGGTTCTACAATGAGCAGTTCTTC. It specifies CASSPGLAGRRFYNEQFF.

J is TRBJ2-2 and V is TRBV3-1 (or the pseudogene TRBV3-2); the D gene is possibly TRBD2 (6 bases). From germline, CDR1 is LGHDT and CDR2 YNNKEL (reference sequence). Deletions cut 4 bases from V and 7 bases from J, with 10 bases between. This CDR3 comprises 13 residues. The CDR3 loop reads CASSLTSVGELFF. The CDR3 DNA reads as TGTGCCAGCAGCCTGACTAGTGTCGGGGAGCTGTTTTTT.

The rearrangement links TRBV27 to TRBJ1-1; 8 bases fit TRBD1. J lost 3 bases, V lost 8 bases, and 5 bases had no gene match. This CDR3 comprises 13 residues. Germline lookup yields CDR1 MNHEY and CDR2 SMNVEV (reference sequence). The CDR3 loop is CASGDRLYTEAFF. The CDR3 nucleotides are TGTGCCAGCGGGGACAGGTTATACACTGAAGCTTTCTTT.

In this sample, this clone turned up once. The CDR3, as DNA: TGTGCCAGTAGTATTAAGGGAACAGGGCCGGGATGGTCCTACGAGCAGTACTTC. The encoded protein is CASSIKGTGPGWSYEQYF. The genes are TRBV19 and TRBJ2-7; TRBD1 is a possible D gene (6 bases). This CDR3 region has 18 residues. The germline V gene encodes CDR1 LNHDA and CDR2 SQIVND (reference sequence). Trimming pared 3 bases from V and 1 base from J, leaving 22 bases between.

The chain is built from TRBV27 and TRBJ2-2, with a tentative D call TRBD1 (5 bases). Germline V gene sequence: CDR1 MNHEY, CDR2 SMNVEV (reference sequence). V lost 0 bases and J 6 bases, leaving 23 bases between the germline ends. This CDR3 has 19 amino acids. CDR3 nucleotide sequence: TGTGCCAGCAGTTTATCGCCCACAGGCGTAACTTTAACCGCCGGGGAGCTGTTTTTT. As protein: CASSLSPTGVTLTAGELFF.

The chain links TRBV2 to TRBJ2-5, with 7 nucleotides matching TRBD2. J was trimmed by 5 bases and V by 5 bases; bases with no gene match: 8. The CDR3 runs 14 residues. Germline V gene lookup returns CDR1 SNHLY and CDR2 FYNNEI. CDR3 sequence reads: CASSLVGGRETQYF. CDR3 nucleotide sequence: TGTGCCAGCAGTCTGGTCGGGGGGAGGGAGACCCAGTACTTC.

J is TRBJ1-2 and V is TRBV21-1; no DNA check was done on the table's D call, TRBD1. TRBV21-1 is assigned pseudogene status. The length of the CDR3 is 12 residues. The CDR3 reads CASSKTGDGYTF. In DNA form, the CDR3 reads TGTGCCAGCAGCAAGACAGGGGATGGCTACACCTTC.

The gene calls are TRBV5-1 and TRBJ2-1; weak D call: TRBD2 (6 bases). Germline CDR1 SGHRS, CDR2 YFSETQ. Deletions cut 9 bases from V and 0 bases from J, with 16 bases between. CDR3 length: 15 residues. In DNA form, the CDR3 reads TGCGCCACAACCCTAGCCGGGGGCTCCTACAATGAGCAGTTCTTC. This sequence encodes CATTLAGGSYNEQFF. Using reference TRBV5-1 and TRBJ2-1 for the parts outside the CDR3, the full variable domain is KAGVTQTPRYLIKTRGQQVTLSCSPISGHRSVSWYQQTPGQGLQFLFEYFSETQRNKGNFPGRFSGRQFSNSRSEMNVSTLELGDSALYLCATTLAGGSYNEQFFGPGTRLTVL.

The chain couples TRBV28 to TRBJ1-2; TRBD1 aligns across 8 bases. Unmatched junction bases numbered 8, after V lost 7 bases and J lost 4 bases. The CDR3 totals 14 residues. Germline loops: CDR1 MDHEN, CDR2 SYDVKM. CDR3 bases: TGTGCCAGCACCAAACGGACAGGGACCTATGGCTACACCTTC. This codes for CASTKRTGTYGYTF.

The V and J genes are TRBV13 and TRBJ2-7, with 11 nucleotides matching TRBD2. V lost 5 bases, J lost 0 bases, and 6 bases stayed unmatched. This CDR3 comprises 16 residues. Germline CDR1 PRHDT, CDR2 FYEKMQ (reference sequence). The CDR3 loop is CASSVRLAGYSYEQYF. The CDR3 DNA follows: TGTGCCAGCAGCGTCCGACTAGCGGGATACTCCTACGAGCAGTACTTC.

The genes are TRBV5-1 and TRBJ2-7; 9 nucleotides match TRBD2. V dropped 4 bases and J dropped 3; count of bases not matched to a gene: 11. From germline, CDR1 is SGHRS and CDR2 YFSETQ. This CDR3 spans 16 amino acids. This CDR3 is CASSALPEAGGYEQYF. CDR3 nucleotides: TGCGCCAGCAGCGCGCTTCCGGAAGCGGGAGGCTACGAGCAGTACTTC.

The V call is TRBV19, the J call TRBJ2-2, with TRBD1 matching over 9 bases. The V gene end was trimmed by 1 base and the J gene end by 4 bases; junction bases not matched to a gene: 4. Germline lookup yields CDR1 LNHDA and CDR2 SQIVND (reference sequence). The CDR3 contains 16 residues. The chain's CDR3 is CASSIVGQGRTGELFF. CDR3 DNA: TGTGCCAGTAGTATAGTGGGACAGGGACGCACCGGGGAGCTGTTTTTT.

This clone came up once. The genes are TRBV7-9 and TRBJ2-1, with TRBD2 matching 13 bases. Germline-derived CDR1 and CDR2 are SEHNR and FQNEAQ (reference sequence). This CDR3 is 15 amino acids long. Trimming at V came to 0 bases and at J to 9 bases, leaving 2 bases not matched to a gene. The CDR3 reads CASSLALAGGLEQFF. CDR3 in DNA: TGTGCCAGCAGCTTAGCACTAGCGGGAGGGCTTGAGCAGTTCTTC.

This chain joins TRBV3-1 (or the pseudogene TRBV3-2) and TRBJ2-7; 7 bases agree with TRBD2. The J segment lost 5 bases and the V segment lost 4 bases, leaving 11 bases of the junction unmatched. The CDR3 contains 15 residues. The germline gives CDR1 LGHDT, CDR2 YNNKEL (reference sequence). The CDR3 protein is CASSRLAAVVNEQYF. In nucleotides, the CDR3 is TGTGCCAGCAGCCGTCTAGCGGCCGTGGTAAACGAGCAGTACTTC.

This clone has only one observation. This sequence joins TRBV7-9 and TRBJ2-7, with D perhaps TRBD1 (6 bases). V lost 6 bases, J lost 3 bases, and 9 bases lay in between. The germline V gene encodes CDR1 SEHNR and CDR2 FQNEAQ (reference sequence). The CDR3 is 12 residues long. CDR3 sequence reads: CASSRGGYEQYF. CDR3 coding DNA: TGTGCCAGCAGTCGAGGGGGCTACGAGCAGTACTTC.

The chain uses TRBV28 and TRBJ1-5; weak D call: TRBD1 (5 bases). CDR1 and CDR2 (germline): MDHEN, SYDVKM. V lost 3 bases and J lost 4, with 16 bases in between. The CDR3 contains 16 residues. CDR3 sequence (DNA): TGTGCCAGCAGTTTTTCGTCTGCAGGGAAGAATCAGCCCCAGCATTTT. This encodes CASSFSSAGKNQPQHF.

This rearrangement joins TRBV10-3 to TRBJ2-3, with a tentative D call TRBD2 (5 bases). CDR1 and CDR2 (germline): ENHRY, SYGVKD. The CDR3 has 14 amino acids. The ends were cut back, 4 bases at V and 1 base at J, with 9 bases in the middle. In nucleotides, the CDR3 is TGTGCCATCAGTGTACGGACTGGCACAGATACGCAGTATTTT. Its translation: CAISVRTGTDTQYF.

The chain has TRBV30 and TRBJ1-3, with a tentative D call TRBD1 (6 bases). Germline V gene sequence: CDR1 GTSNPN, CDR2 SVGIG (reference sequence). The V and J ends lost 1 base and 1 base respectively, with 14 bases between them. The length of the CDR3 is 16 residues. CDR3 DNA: TGTGCCTGGAGTGCAAATAGGGGGTTTTCTGGAAACACCATATATTTT. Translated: CAWSANRGFSGNTIYF.